This TCR beta chain was identified during a study of vaccination effects on CD4 cells after COVID-19. This CDR3 has 14 residues. Germline V gene sequence: CDR1 SGHRS, CDR2 YFSETQ. V lost 2 bases to trimming and J lost 0 bases, with 9 bases between them. The study, taken as a whole, reports: Pronounced clonal contraction occurred in clones induced by infection and by vaccine late after vaccination.

Assay used: immunoSEQ multiplex PCR; TCRdb lists only in-frame clones, some missing. The sample includes about 14,000 clones, just over 75% seen only once; the top ten take around 23%. Before any sequencing was done, the ViraFEST assay used viral peptide pools to expand antigen-specific CD4+ T cells. Cultured cells yielded isolated CD4+ T cells after about ten days. Days 3 and 7 saw half the medium replaced with IL-2 medium. The table lists this clone with a few counts. What it binds is not known. Specimen: CD4+ T cells from PBMCs cultured with HCoV-229E spike peptides, collected before COVID-19 vaccination. This chain connects TRBV5-1 to TRBJ2-7; D is unresolved. The source of this sequence is a human donor who received a COVID-19 vaccine. The CDR3 region is CASSLYGSSYEQYF. Here the CDR3 DNA reads TGCGCCAGCAGCTTATACGGCAGCTCCTACGAGCAGTACTTC.